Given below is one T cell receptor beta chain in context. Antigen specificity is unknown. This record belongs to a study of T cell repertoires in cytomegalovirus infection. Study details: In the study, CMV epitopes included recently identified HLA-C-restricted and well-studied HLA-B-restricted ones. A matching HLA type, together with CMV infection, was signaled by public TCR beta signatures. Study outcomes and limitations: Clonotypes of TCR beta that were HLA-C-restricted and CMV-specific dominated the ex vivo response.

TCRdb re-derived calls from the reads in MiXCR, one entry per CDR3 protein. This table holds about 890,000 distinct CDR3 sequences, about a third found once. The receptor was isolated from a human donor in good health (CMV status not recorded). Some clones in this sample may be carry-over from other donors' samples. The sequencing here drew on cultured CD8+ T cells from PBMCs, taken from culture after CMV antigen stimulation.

The CDR3 bases are TGTGCCAGCAGTTACTCAGGACAGAAAAACTATGGCTACACCTTC. Amino acids: CASSYSGQKNYGYTF. The chain is built from TRBV6-5 and TRBJ1-2; a possible D gene is TRBD1 (6 bases). CDR3 length: 15 residues. Germline V gene data show CDR1 as MNHEY and CDR2 as SVGAGI. V shed 0 bases and J shed 2 bases, with 10 bases lying between them.